Listed below are T cell receptor beta chains from one sample, sequenced in a study of blood T cell repertoires in COVID-19. Measured with immunoSEQ multiplex PCR; TCRdb has only the in-frame clones, and not every one. The sample has about 100,000 clones, roughly 84% seen once. What was sequenced was peripheral blood. These receptors came from a human donor in a cohort sampled during active COVID-19. Both conserved end residues are part of each CDR3. The D gene is left open where the match is weak. Only part of the rows carry a size: once, few, many, or a class if the clone is expanded.

few TRBJ1-1 TRBV19 - 15 TGTGCCAGTAGTATTCCCTACAGGGCGAACACTGAAGCTTTCTTT CASSIPYRANTEAFF
- TRBJ2-1 TRBV18 TRBD2 19 TGTGCCAGCTCTCTGACTAGCGGGAGGCTCCCCGTCTCCTACAATGAGCAGTTCTTC CASSLTSGRLPVSYNEQFF
- TRBJ2-7 TRBV7-9 - 15 TGTGCCAGCAGCTTAGCGCGGAGTCCTAACTACGAGCAGTACTTC CASSLARSPNYEQYF
once TRBJ2-6 TRBV6-2/TRBV6-3 - 17 TGTGCCAGCAGTTACTCGATGACAGTTGTGGGGGCCAACGTCCTGACTTTC CASSYSMTVVGANVLTF
- TRBJ1-2 TRBV14 - 16 TGTGCCAGCAGCCAATTTACGAGTCAAGATGGTAGCGGCTACACCTTC CASSQFTSQDGSGYTF
- TRBJ2-3 TRBV5-4 - 13 TGTGCCAGCAGCTTGGTGGGAGAAGATACGCAGTATTTT CASSLVGEDTQYF
- TRBJ1-1 TRBV9 - 15 TGTGCCAGCAGCGGGGGGACACGGCAGAACACTGAAGCTTTCTTT CASSGGTRQNTEAFF
- TRBJ1-1 TRBV6-5 - 15 TGTGCCAGCAGTCCGGCGACAGCCAGGGACACTGAAGCTTTCTTT CASSPATARDTEAFF
- TRBJ2-2 TRBV21-1 - 18 TGTGCCAGCCTCCTTCGGGGGGACCAGCCCAGTCACACCGGGGAGCTGTTTTTT CASLLRGDQPSHTGELFF
- TRBJ2-2 TRBV30 TRBD1 14 TGTGCCTGGAGTATACAGGGGACCACCGGGGAGCTGTTTTTT CAWSIQGTTGELFF
- TRBJ2-1 TRBV5-1 - 15 TGCGCCAGCAGCTTGGCGCCAGGGACTGACAATGAGCAGTTCTTC CASSLAPGTDNEQFF
- TRBJ2-6 TRBV27 - 15 TGTGCCAGCAGTTTATCATACTCTGGGGCCAACGTCCTGACTTTC CASSLSYSGANVLTF
- TRBJ2-3 TRBV6-2/TRBV6-3 TRBD1 16 TGTGCCAGCAGTCGTCGTGGACAGGAAAGCACAGATACGCAGTATTTT CASSRRGQESTDTQYF
- TRBJ2-5 TRBV19 TRBD1 15 TGTGCCAGTAGTATGACAGGGGGGGTTCGAGAGACCCAGTACTTC CASSMTGGVRETQYF
- TRBJ1-1 TRBV19 - 15 TGTGCCAGTAGTATAAGTCAGGGGTGGCACACTGAAGCTTTCTTT CASSISQGWHTEAFF
- TRBJ2-1 TRBV5-1 TRBD2 18 TGCGCCAGCAGCTTGGAGGTCCTAGCGGGAGGAAATTACAATGAGCAGTTCTTC CASSLEVLAGGNYNEQFF
- TRBJ2-1 TRBV28 - 13 TGTGCCAGCAGTCCTCCGGCGGCTGGTGAGCAGTTCTTC CASSPPAAGEQFF
- TRBJ1-5 TRBV18 TRBD1 14 TGTGCCAGCTCAGGGACAGGGGGCAAACAGCCCCAGCATTTT CASSGTGGKQPQHF
- TRBJ2-3 TRBV10-3 TRBD2 13 TGTGCCATCCGCGGGAGCGGCACAGATACGCAGTATTTT CAIRGSGTDTQYF
- TRBJ2-3 TRBV5-1 - 17 TGCGCCAGCAGCTTGGTCGCCACGGGAGCAGGGTCAGATACGCAGTATTTT CASSLVATGAGSDTQYF
- TRBJ2-7 TRBV7-9 TRBD2 15 TGTGCCAGCAGCGCACGGACTAGCGGGAGTTCCGAGCAGTACTTC CASSARTSGSSEQYF
few TRBJ2-1 TRBV21-1 - 22 TGTGCCAGCAGCAAATTCTCCTTTGTAAGGGACAGGGCTGACCCTTCCTACAATGAGCAGTTCTTC CASSKFSFVRDRADPSYNEQFF
- TRBJ2-1 TRBV15 TRBD1 16 TGTGCCACCAGCAGAGCTGGACAGGGGGCGGTAAATGAGCAGTTCTTC CATSRAGQGAVNEQFF
- TRBJ1-2 TRBV5-1 TRBD1 15 TGCGCCAGCAGCCTAGGGACAGCTTCCACCTATGGCTACACCTTC CASSLGTASTYGYTF
- TRBJ2-1 TRBV7-8 TRBD1 16 TGTGCCAGCAGCCCAGGGGGTGATTGGTCCTACAATGAGCAGTTCTTC CASSPGGDWSYNEQFF
once TRBJ1-2 TRBV4-3 - 16 TGCGCCAGCAGCCAAGATTCAGGCTCAGGGAACTATGGCTACACCTTC CASSQDSGSGNYGYTF
- TRBJ2-5 TRBV5-1 TRBD2 16 TGCGCCAGCAGCAGCGGGAGGCCTTCGGGGGGAGAGACCCAGTACTTC CASSSGRPSGGETQYF
- TRBJ1-3 TRBV4-3 - 14 TGCGCCAGCAGCCAACAGGGGTCTGGAAACACCATATATTTT CASSQQGSGNTIYF
once TRBJ1-5 TRBV29-1 - 13 TGCAGCGTTTCGGGGGACGGCAATCAGCCCCAGCATTTT CSVSGDGNQPQHF
- TRBJ2-2 TRBV9 - 17 TGTGCCAGCAGCGGACCGAGGTGGGTTTCGGACACCGGGGAGCTGTTTTTT CASSGPRWVSDTGELFF
- TRBJ1-5 TRBV6-5 TRBD1 15 TGTGCCAGCAGCCCACAGGGGACTGGCAATCAGCCCCAGCATTTT CASSPQGTGNQPQHF
- TRBJ1-2 TRBV28 TRBD1 14 TGTGCCAGCTTAGGGGGACAGGGCCGCTATGGCTACACCTTC CASLGGQGRYGYTF
- TRBJ2-1 TRBV28 - 20 TGTGCCAGCAGTCCCTTATCGTCTAGCGTGCCGGGGCTTAACTACAATGAGCAGTTCTTC CASSPLSSSVPGLNYNEQFF
- TRBJ2-3 TRBV5-6 - 15 TGTGCCAGCAGCTTGGCCGGGACAAACACAGATACGCAGTATTTT CASSLAGTNTDTQYF
few TRBJ2-3 TRBV27 - 16 TGTGCCAGCAGTCCACGGGTTACTAGCAGCACAGATACGCAGTATTTT CASSPRVTSSTDTQYF
- TRBJ2-3 TRBV9 TRBD2 14 TGTGCCAGCAGCGTATCGCGGGAGCGAGATACGCAGTATTTT CASSVSRERDTQYF
- TRBJ1-2 TRBV3-1/TRBV3-2 - 15 TGTGCCAGCAGCCAATTAATAAGGGGGGGCTATGGCTACACCTTC CASSQLIRGGYGYTF
- TRBJ2-2 TRBV5-1 - 12 TGCGCCAGCAGCGACAGCACCGGGGAGCTGTTTTTT CASSDSTGELFF
- TRBJ1-2 TRBV5-6 - 13 TGTGCCAGCAGCACAGGAATACAGGATGGCTACACCTTC CASSTGIQDGYTF
- TRBJ2-7 TRBV27 TRBD2 15 TGTGCCAGCAGCCCCGCGGAGCGGGAGGGATTCGAGCAGTACTTC CASSPAEREGFEQYF
- TRBJ2-1 TRBV5-1 - 15 TGCGCCACCCAGGACCCCAGGGGCCCTTCCAATGAGCAGTTCTTC CATQDPRGPSNEQFF
- TRBJ2-5 TRBV4-3 TRBD1 17 TGCGCCAGCAGCCATTTTCAAGCCGGGACAGGGGGGGAGACCCAGTACTTC CASSHFQAGTGGETQYF
- TRBJ1-4 TRBV18 - 14 TGTGCCAGCTCACCCGGACTGACCGAGTTTAGACTGTTTTTT CASSPGLTEFRLFF
- TRBJ1-2 TRBV30 - 13 TGTGCCTGGAGTAGCGACGTCCTGGGAGCTATCACCTTC CAWSSDVLGAITF
- TRBJ2-2 TRBV4-1 TRBD2 17 TGCGCCAGCAGCCTCGACTCGGGGCTAGCGGGTCCCGGGGAGCTGTTTTTT CASSLDSGLAGPGELFF
- TRBJ2-4 TRBV7-2 TRBD1 15 TGTGCCAGCAGCTTAGGACAGGGAGCCAAAAACATTCAGTACTTC CASSLGQGAKNIQYF
- TRBJ1-2 TRBV7-2 - 17 TGTGCCAGCAGCCGTCCGGACAGACAGTTGCTAGGGGATGGCTACACCTTC CASSRPDRQLLGDGYTF
- TRBJ1-1 TRBV7-2 TRBD1 14 TGTGCCAGCAGCACACAGGGGGCTGGCACTGAAGCTTTCTTT CASSTQGAGTEAFF
few TRBJ1-5 TRBV25-1 TRBD1 14 TGTGCCAGCAGCCAAACAGGGGACAATCAGCCCCAGCATTTT CASSQTGDNQPQHF
- TRBJ2-7 TRBV3-1/TRBV3-2 TRBD2 15 TGTGCCAGCAGCCCACAGGGACTAGCGGGAGGCGAGCAGTACTTC CASSPQGLAGGEQYF
- TRBJ1-2 TRBV27 - 15 TGTGCCAGCAGTTTCCACCCCCCTAGGAACTATGGCTACACCTTC CASSFHPPRNYGYTF
- TRBJ1-2 TRBV27 - 14 TGTGCCAGCAGTTTAGGGCAGCCTAACTATGGCTACACCTTC CASSLGQPNYGYTF
once TRBJ2-1 TRBV2 - 14 TGTGCCAGCATGGCGGAGCCCTCCTACAATGAGCAGTTCTTC CASMAEPSYNEQFF
- TRBJ1-1 TRBV29-1 - 13 TGCAGCGTGACCAACAGGGAATACACTGAAGCTTTCTTT CSVTNREYTEAFF
- TRBJ2-4 TRBV30 - 14 TGTGCCTGGGGGATCCAGGATAACGGAAACATTCAGTACTTC CAWGIQDNGNIQYF